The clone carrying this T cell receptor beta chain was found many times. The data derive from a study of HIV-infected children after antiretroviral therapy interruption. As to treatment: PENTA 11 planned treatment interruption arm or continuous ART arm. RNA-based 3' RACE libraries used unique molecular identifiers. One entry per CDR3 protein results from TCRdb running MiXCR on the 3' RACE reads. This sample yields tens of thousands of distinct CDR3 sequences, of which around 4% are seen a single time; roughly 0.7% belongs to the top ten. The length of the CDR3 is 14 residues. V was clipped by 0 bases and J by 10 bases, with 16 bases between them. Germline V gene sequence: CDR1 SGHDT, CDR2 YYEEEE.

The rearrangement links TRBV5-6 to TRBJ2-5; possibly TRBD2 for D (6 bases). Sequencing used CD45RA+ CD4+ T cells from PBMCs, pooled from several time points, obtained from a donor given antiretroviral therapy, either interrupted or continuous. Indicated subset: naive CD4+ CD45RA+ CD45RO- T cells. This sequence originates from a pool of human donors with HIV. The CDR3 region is CASSLDTGVRDQYF. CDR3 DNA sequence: TGTGCCAGCAGCTTGGACACGGGGGTTCGGGACCAGTACTTC.